This entry features one TCR beta chain sequence. This specimen comes from a study of shared clonotypes between healthy human individuals. Replicate PCRs were loaded with approximately 300 ng DNA from unsorted PBMC, around 28,000 T cell genomes. Assay used: immunoSEQ multiplex PCR; TCRdb lists only in-frame clones, some missing. The data show a few hundred thousand clones, with around 76% seen just once and 9.5% to 15% held by the top ten. V gave up 5 bases and J gave up 4 bases; unmatched junction bases: 5. The CDR3 covers 13 residues. Germline V CDR1 and CDR2: SGHAT, FQNNGV. This sequence joins TRBV11-2 and TRBJ2-7, with 7 bases fitting TRBD2. Material: PBMCs. This receptor was identified in a woman aged 40-49 years in good health. Some clones in this sample may be carry-over from other donors' samples. CDR3 in amino acids: CASSRLARYEQYF. The CDR3 nucleotides read TGTGCCAGCAGCCGACTAGCCCGTTACGAGCAGTACTTC. The whole variable domain, remainder taken from reference TRBV11-2 and TRBJ2-7, is EAGVAQSPRYKIIEKRQSVAFWCNPISGHATLYWYQQILGQGPKLLIQFQNNGVVDDSQLPKDRFSAERLKGVDSTLKIQPAKLEDSAVYLCASSRLARYEQYFGPGTRLTVT.